This TCR beta chain was recorded in a study of post-analysis software for immune sequencing data. About the study: The study covered relapsing-remitting, secondary progressive and progressive-relapsing courses of multiple sclerosis. Points from the study as a whole: Compared with controls, patients had more of roughly five TRBV segments, including TRBV5-6, TRBV5-1 and TRBV20-1. Significantly lower normalized Chao1 diversity was seen in multiple sclerosis patients than in controls. Those samples that were prepared in the same batch co-clustered strongly by F measure.

As for this clonotype: The target antigen is unknown.

CDR3 size: 16 residues. Germline V gene sequence: CDR1 SGHRS, CDR2 YFSETQ. Libraries were made from TCR beta cDNA, and they carried unique molecular identifiers. Each CDR3 protein gets one entry after TCRdb re-called the PCR reads with MiXCR. The table lists over 150,000 distinct CDR3 sequences, around 34% of them singletons. The material was blood, obtained after autologous hematopoietic stem cell transplantation. This clonotype was obtained from a girl aged 5-17 years with multiple sclerosis. The chain carries TRBV5-1 and TRBJ2-7; 10 nucleotides agree with TRBD2. The J call may be wrong; the DNA end is better matched by TRBJ2-5. CDR3 nucleotides: TGCGCCAGCAGCTTGGGAGGGCCTAGCGGGGGAGAGACCCAGTACTTC. Translating it yields CASSLGGPSGGETQYF.